This TCR beta chain stems from a study of blood T cell repertoires in COVID-19. Study processing details: Reference gene primers were amplified, and this amplification served to estimate nucleated cell counts. Clones were read by immunoSEQ multiplex PCR, and TCRdb kept only the in-frame ones, dropping some. The D gene and trimming were derived from the DNA, and the V and J assignments and clone size from that table. This table has roughly 120,000 clones, around 90% appearing once. The germline V gene has CDR1 SGHDT and CDR2 YYEEEE. CDR3 length: 14 residues. The V segment lost 5 bases and the J segment 0 bases; nucleotides outside the gene matches: 4.

The sample was peripheral blood. This TCR was sampled from a human donor in a cohort sampled during active COVID-19. J is TRBJ2-7 and V is TRBV5-6; 8 nucleotides match TRBD2. The CDR3 protein is CASRPGTSSYEQYF. The CDR3 nucleotides are TGTGCCAGCAGGCCCGGGACTAGCTCCTACGAGCAGTACTTC. Full variable domain (rest looked up from reference TRBV5-6 and TRBJ2-7): DAGVTQSPTHLIKTRGQQVTLRCSPKSGHDTVSWYQQALGQGPQFIFQYYEEEERQRGNFPDRFSGHQFPNYSSELNVNALLLGDSALYLCASRPGTSSYEQYFGPGTRLTVT.